The sequence of this T cell receptor (beta chain) was determined in a study of blood T cell repertoires in COVID-19. About the study: COVID-19 samples from acute and convalescent phases originated in the United States, Italy and Spain. Sources were T cells, B-cell-depleted T cells, or PBMCs; the material itself was cDNA or gDNA.

V dropped 3 bases and J dropped 4 bases, with 14 bases sitting between them. Per germline, CDR1 LNHDA and CDR2 SQIVND (reference sequence). The CDR3 has 15 residues. Followed over time, Seattle patients had been enrolled while infection was active. Source study methods: Using reference gene primer amplification, nucleated cell counts were estimated. Here immunoSEQ multiplex PCR was the method, and the copy in TCRdb shows in-frame clones only, minus some. V and J calls and clone size are those listed in that table; D and trimming were worked out from the DNA. This sample yields about 100,000 clones, of which 80% to 95% are seen a single time; roughly 1.9% belongs to the top ten.

This sequence originates from a woman aged 50 to 60 with COVID-19, enrolled during active disease. Sequencing was done on a sample of peripheral blood. The chain has TRBV19 and TRBJ2-3; weak D call: TRBD1 (5 bases). CDR3 residues: CASSMARQLADTQYF. CDR3 coding DNA: TGTGCCAGTAGTATGGCGAGACAGCTAGCAGATACGCAGTATTTT.